One T cell receptor (beta chain) is described in this entry. Other DNA sequences within the sample encode an identical CDR3. This entry comes from a study of shared clonotypes between healthy human individuals. TCRdb's copy holds only in-frame clones and misses some; the assay was immunoSEQ multiplex PCR. The sample yields fewer than 3 million clones, about 90% seen once. V lost 0 bases and J lost 6, with 9 bases in between. The CDR3 has 14 amino acids. Per germline, CDR1 MNHNS and CDR2 SASEGT. The chain recombines TRBV6-1 with TRBJ1-5; D unresolved. The receptor comes from a man aged 18 to 29 in good health. Some clones in this sample may be carry-over from other donors' samples. Sequencing was done on a sample of naive CD4+ T cells from PBMCs. The subset denotes: CD45RA+ positively selected. DNA for the CDR3: TGTGCCAGCAGTGAAGCAGGAGGTGGTCAGCCCCAGCATTTT. Its translation: CASSEAGGGQPQHF.